This T cell receptor (beta chain) is from a study of T cells in Graves' hyperthyroidism and ophthalmopathy. Using RNA transcripts as the source, TCR beta CDR3 regions were amplified. Using the HTBI primer set, a first-round RT-PCR was run on the TCR CDR3. TCRdb independently ran MiXCR on the multiplex PCR reads; one entry per CDR3 protein. The sample carries 45,000 to 50,000 distinct CDR3 sequences, 45% to 50% recorded once. No progression to ophthalmopathy during 18 months of follow-up defined stable disease. The hyperthyroidism patients had all been newly diagnosed, and their disease duration was under 2 months. Their ages ranged from 18 to 65 years. Diagnoses used clinical symptoms, serum thyroxine and TRAb, thyroid ultrasound and orbital computed tomography. Germline CDR1 reads LNHDA; CDR2 reads SQIVND (reference sequence). The CDR3 totals 16 residues.

The chain is built from TRBV19 and TRBJ1-5; maybe TRBD1 (5 bases). Sequenced material: peripheral blood or thyroid tissue (not recorded which). The source of this sequence is a woman in her 50s with Graves' hyperthyroidism. CDR3 sequence: CASGAPGGTGDQPQHF. The CDR3 DNA follows: TGTGCTAGCGGGGCTCCGGGAGGGACGGGCGATCAGCCCCAGCATTTT. Drawing the rest from reference TRBV19 and TRBJ1-5, the complete variable domain is DGGITQSPKYLFRKEGQNVTLSCEQNLNHDAMYWYRQDPGQGLRLIYYSQIVNDFQKGDIAEGYSVSREKKESFPLTVTSAQKNPTAFYLCASGAPGGTGDQPQHFGDGTRLSIL.